Following are 4 T cell receptor beta chains from one sample sequenced in a study of T-cell memory formation after mild COVID-19. Using its own MiXCR run on the 5' RACE reads, TCRdb lists one record per CDR3 protein. The profile shows under 300,000 distinct CDR3 sequences, approximately 9% of them singletons. Sequenced input: PBMCs or a T cell subset sorted from them (not recorded which). All receptors come from a man between 18 and 35 years old who had mild COVID-19 (a few samples of this study predate the infection). Cell type and time point are not known.

This clonotype was seen a few times. The V call is TRBV12-3 or TRBV12-4, the J call TRBJ1-1; the D is unclear. Between the trimmed V and J ends, which lost 6 bases and 5 bases, there was a span of 7 bases. The CDR3 length is 11 residues. The CDR3 nucleotides are TGTGCCAGCAGGGAGGGAACTGAAGCTTTCTTT. Amino acids: CASREGTEAFF.

This clonotype has a count of ten or more. The chain has TRBV27 and TRBJ1-6, with D maybe TRBD1 (5 bases). V was pared by 4 bases and J by 9 bases, with 10 bases between. CDR1 is MNHEY and CDR2 is SMNVEV in the germline V gene (reference sequence). The CDR3 consists of 13 residues. CDR3 in DNA: TGTGCCAGCAGTTCCAGGGAAGGTTCACCCCTCCACTTT. It codes for CASSSREGSPLHF.

In its sample, this clonotype was seen a few times. The chain links TRBV12-3 or TRBV12-4 to TRBJ2-1, with 11 nucleotides matching TRBD2. Unmatched junction bases numbered 7, after V lost 5 bases and J lost 7 bases. There are 15 residues in the CDR3. The CDR3 bases are TGTGCCAGCAGTACTAGCGGGGGCTCCCTGAATGAGCAGTTCTTC. Translated, it gives CASSTSGGSLNEQFF.

This clonotype occurred a few times. The CDR3 loop is CASSPDNYLANVLTF. CDR3 DNA: TGTGCCAGCAGCCCGGACAACTACCTGGCCAACGTCCTGACTTTC. J is TRBJ2-6 and V is TRBV7-2; the D gene is possibly TRBD1 (5 bases). CDR3 size: 15 residues. Germline CDR1 is SGHTA and CDR2 is FQGNSA. V lost 5 bases and J 6 bases, leaving 14 bases between the germline ends.